This T cell receptor (beta chain) was documented in a study of Ad26.COV2.S vaccination and SARS-CoV-2 variants. Whole-study results and caveats: Substantial breadth in spike-specific CD8+ and CD4+ T cell responses was reportedly seen after vaccination. Spike-specific TCR breadth was greater in vaccine than placebo recipients.

Documented treatment: 15 to 20 received Ad26.COV2.S at low or high dose, single or two shots; several received placebo; per-sample allocation not given. Samples came from day 63 after the first vaccine or placebo injection. A remark on this clone: Its antigen is currently unknown.

Assay used: immunoSEQ multiplex PCR; TCRdb lists only in-frame clones, some missing. Seen here are roughly 500,000 clones, 89% observed once, and the top ten hold roughly 2.5%. The TCR originated in a person between 18 and 65 years old who received the Ad26.COV2.S COVID-19 vaccine or a placebo. Specimen: peripheral blood, collected in a trial of Ad26.COV2.S vaccine versus placebo.

The CDR3 sequence is CTSRRLRTSGGEETQYF. In DNA, the CDR3 is TGCACCAGCCGACGGCTTAGGACTAGCGGGGGGGAAGAGACCCAGTACTTC. V usage is TRBV1 and J usage is TRBJ2-5; the table's D call TRBD2 went unverified against the DNA. TRBV1 represents a pseudogene. The CDR3 spans 17 residues.